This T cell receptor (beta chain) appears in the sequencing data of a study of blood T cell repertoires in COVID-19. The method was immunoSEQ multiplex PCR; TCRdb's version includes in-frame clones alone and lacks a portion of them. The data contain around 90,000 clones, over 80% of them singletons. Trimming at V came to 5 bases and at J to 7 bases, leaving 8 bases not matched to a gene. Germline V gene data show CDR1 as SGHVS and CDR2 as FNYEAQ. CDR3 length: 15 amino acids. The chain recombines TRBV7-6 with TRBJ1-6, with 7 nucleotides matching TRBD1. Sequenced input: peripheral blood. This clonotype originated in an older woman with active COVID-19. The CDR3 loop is CASSHLDRENSPLHF. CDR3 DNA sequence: TGTGCCAGCAGCCACCTTGACAGGGAGAATTCACCCCTCCACTTT.